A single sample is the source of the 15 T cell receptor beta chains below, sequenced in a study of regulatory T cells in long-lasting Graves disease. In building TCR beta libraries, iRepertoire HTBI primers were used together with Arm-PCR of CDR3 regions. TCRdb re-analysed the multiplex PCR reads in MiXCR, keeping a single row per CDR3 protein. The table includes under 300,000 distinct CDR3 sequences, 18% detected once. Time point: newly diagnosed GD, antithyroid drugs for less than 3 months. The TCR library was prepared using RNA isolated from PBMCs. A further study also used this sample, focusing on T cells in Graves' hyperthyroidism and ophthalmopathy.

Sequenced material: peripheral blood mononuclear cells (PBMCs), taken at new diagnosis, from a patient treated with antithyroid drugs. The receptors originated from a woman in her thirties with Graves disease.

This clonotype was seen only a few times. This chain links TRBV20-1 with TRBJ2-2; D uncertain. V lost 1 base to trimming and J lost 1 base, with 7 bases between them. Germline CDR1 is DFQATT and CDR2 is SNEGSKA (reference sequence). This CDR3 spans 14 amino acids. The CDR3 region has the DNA TGCAGTGCTAGAGGCCTAGGGAACACCGGGGAGCTGTTTTTT. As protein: CSARGLGNTGELFF.

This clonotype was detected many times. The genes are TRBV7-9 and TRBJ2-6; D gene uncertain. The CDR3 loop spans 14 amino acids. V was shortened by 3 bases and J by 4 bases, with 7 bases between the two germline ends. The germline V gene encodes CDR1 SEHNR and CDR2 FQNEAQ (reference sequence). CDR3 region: CASSLEGGANVLTF. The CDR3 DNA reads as TGTGCCAGCAGCTTGGAAGGAGGGGCCAACGTCCTGACTTTC.

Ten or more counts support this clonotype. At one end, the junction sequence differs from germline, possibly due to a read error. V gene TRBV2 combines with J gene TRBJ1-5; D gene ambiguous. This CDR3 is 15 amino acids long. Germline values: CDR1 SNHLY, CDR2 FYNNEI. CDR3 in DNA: TGTGCCAGCAATGAAATTTCCTATAGCAATCAGCCCCAGCATTTT. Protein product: CASNEISYSNQPQHF. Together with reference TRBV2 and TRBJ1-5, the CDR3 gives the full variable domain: EPEVTQTPSHQVTQMGQEVILRCVPISNHLYFYWYRQILGQKVEFLVSFYNNEISEKSEIFDDQFSVERPDGSNFTLKIRSTKLEDSAMYFCASNEISYSNQPQHFGDGTRLSIL.

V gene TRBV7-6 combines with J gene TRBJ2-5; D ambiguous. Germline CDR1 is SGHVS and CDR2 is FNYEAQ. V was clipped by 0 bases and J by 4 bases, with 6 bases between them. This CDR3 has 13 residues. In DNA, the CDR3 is TGTGCCAGCAGCTTAGCGCTAAGAGAGACCCAGTACTTC. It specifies CASSLALRETQYF.

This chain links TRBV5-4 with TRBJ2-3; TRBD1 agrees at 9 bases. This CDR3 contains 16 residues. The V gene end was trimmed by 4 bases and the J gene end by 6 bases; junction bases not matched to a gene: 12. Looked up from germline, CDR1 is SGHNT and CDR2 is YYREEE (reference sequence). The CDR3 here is CASSRPGTGNTDTQYF. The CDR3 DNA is TGTGCCAGCAGCCGTCCCGGGACAGGGAACACCGATACGCAGTATTTT.

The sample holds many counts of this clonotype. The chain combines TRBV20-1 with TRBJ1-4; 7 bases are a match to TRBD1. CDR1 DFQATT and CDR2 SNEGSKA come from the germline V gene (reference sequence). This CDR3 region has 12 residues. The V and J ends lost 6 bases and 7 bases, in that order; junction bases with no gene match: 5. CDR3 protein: CSAIRGGEKLFF. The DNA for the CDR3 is TGCAGTGCCATCAGGGGGGGTGAAAAACTGTTTTTT.

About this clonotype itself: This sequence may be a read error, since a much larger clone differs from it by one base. The CDR3 sequence is CASRISSGDYNEQYF. The CDR3 DNA reads TGTGCCAGCAGAATCTCTAGCGGGGATTACAATGAGCAGTACTTC. This chain connects TRBV3-1 to TRBJ2-4, with TRBD2 matching 9 bases. Germline-derived CDR1 and CDR2 are LGHDT and YNNKEL (reference sequence). There are 15 residues in the CDR3. The V and J ends lost 6 bases and 13 bases, in that order; junction bases with no gene match: 16.

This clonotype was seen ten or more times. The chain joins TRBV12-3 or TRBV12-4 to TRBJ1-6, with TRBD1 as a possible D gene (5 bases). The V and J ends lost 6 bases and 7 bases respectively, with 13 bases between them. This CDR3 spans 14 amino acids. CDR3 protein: CASSFGGGNSPLHF. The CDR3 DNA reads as TGTGCCAGCAGCTTTGGGGGTGGAAATTCACCCCTCCACTTT.

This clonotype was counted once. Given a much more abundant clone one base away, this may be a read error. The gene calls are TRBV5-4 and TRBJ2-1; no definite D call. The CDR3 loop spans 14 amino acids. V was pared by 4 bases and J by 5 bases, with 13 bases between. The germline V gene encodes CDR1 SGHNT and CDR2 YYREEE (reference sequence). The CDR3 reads CASSTVDRNNEQFF. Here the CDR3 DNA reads TGTGCCAGCAGCACCGTGGACCGAAACAATGAGCAGTTCTTC.

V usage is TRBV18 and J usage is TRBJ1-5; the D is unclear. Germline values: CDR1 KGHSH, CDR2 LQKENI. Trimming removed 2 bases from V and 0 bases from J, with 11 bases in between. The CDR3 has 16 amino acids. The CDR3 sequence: CASSPNRGYSNQPQHF. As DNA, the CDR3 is TGTGCCAGCTCACCAAATCGCGGCTATAGCAATCAGCCCCAGCATTTT.

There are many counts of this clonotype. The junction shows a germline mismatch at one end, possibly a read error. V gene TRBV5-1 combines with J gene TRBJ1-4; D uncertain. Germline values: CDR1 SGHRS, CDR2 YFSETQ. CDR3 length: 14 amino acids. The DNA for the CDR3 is TGTGCCAGCAGCTTAGTAGGGTTTGGAGAAAAACTGTTTTTT. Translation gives CASSLVGFGEKLFF. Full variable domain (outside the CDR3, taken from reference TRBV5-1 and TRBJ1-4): KAGVTQTPRYLIKTRGQQVTLSCSPISGHRSVSWYQQTPGQGLQFLFEYFSETQRNKGNFPGRFSGRQFSNSRSEMNVSTLELGDSALYLCASSLVGFGEKLFFGSGTQLSVL.

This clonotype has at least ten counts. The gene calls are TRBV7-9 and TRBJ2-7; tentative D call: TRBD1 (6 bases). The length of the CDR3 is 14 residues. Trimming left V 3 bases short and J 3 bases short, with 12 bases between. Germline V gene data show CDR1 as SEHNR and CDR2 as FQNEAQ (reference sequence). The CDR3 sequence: CASSFRQEGYEQYF. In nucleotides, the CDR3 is TGTGCCAGCAGCTTCCGACAGGAAGGCTACGAGCAGTACTTC.

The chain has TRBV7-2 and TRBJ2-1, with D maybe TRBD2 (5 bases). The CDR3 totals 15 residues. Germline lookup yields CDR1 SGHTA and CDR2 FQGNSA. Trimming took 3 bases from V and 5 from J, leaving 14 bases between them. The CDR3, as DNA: TGTGCCAGCAGCTTGAGCGGAAGGGCAAACAATGAGCAGTTCTTC. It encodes CASSLSGRANNEQFF.

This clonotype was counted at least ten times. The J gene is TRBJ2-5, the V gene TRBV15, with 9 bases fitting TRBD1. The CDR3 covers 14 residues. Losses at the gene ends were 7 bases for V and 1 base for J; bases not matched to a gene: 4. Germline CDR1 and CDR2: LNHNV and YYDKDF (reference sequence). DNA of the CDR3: TGTGCCACCAAGGACAGGGGAAGCCAAGAGACCCAGTACTTC. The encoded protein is CATKDRGSQETQYF.

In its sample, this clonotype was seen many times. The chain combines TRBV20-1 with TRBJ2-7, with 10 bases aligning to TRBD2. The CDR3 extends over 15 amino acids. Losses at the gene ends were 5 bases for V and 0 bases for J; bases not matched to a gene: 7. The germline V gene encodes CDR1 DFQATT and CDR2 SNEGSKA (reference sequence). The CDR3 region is CSASSSGGFSYEQYF. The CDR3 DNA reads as TGCAGTGCTTCCTCTAGCGGGGGTTTCTCCTACGAGCAGTACTTC.